The sequence of this T cell receptor (beta chain) was determined in a study of post-analysis software for immune sequencing data. Turning to the study itself: Disease trajectories encompassed relapsing-remitting, secondary progressive and progressive-relapsing multiple sclerosis. Study-level results: The five TRBV segments detected at higher frequency in patients than in controls included TRBV5-6, TRBV5-1 and TRBV20-1. The study found significantly lower normalized Chao1 diversity in multiple sclerosis patients than in controls.

Unique molecular identifiers had been added to the TCR beta cDNA libraries. From the PCR reads, TCRdb called clonotypes with MiXCR, one entry per CDR3 protein. In the table there are about 540,000 distinct CDR3 sequences, roughly 34% of which are singletons. This clonotype was picked up many times. Its matching antigen is unknown. Deletions cut 1 base from V and 1 base from J, with 9 bases between. CDR3 length: 15 residues. V gene TRBV12-3 or TRBV12-4 combines with J gene TRBJ2-3; D may be TRBD1 or TRBD2 (5 bases each). The sequenced sample consisted of blood. This TCR was recovered from a girl aged 2-17 years with multiple sclerosis. Here the CDR3 reads CASSLGQGGTDTQYF. Here the CDR3 DNA reads TGTGCCAGCAGTTTAGGGCAGGGAGGCACAGATACGCAGTATTTT.